By share, the clone carrying this T cell receptor (beta chain) counts as medium-sized. Antigen: not known. V lost 0 bases and J lost 8; bases outside the gene matches: 12. This CDR3 comprises 16 residues. The germline gives CDR1 DFQATT, CDR2 SNEGSKA (reference sequence). This sample stems from a study of spatial heterogeneity in lung cancer. Findings and limits, study-wide: Blood carried ubiquitous expanded tumor TCRs more at resection than follow-up.

TCRdb re-analysed the 5' RACE reads in MiXCR, keeping a single row per CDR3 protein. Here the sample spans about 11,000 distinct CDR3 sequences, 24% being singletons. This sample's time point: sample taken at primary tumor resection. Whole RNA, which was extracted from tumor, nontumor lung tissue or frozen PBMC, was sequenced without any cell sorting. The TCR originated in a female donor with early-stage non-small cell lung cancer. The specimen comprised PBMCs, sampled at surgery. The J gene is TRBJ2-1, the V gene TRBV20-1; 8 bases match TRBD2. CDR3 in DNA: TGCAGTGCTAGAGATGACCCGGGACTAGTCTTCCATGAGCAGTTCTTC. Protein product: CSARDDPGLVFHEQFF.